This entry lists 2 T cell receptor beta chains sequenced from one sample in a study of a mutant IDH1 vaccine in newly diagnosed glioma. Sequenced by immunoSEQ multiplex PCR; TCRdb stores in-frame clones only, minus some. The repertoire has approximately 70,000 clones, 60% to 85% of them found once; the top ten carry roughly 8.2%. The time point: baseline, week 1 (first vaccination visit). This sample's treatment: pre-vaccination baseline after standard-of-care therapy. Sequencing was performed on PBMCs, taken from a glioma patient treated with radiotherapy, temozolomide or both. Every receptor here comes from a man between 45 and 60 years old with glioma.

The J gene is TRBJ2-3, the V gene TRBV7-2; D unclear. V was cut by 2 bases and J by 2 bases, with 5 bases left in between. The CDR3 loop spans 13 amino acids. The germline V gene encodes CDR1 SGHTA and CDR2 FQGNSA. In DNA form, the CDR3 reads TGTGCCAGCAGCTTATCCCTCACAGATACGCAGTATTTT. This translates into CASSLSLTDTQYF.

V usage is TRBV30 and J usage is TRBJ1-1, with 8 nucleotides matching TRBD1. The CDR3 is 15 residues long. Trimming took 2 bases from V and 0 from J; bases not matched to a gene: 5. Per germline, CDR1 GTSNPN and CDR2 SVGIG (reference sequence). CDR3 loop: CAWSPSGGLNTEAFF. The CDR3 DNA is TGTGCCTGGAGTCCATCAGGGGGCTTGAACACTGAAGCTTTCTTT.